Sequencing of this T cell receptor (beta chain) was carried out in a study of blood T cells in healthy people across ages. PCR was performed a second time for about 7 to 12 cycles using a sample-barcoded 5' primer and a J-beta primer mix. TCRdb ran MiXCR on the 5' RACE reads and lists one entry per CDR3 protein. The data show roughly 1.6 million distinct CDR3 sequences, 30% to 35% seen once. Trimming cost V 0 bases and J 4 bases, with 17 bases left between them. There are 17 residues in the CDR3. Sequencing was done on a sample of blood. This chain links TRBV12-3 or TRBV12-4 with TRBJ2-3; TRBD1 might be the D (6 bases). The clonotype originates from a woman between 25 and 40 years old in good health. The CDR3 region has the DNA TGTGCCAGCAGTTTAGCAGAGTGGACAGTGGGACCAGATACGCAGTATTTT. This sequence encodes CASSLAEWTVGPDTQYF.